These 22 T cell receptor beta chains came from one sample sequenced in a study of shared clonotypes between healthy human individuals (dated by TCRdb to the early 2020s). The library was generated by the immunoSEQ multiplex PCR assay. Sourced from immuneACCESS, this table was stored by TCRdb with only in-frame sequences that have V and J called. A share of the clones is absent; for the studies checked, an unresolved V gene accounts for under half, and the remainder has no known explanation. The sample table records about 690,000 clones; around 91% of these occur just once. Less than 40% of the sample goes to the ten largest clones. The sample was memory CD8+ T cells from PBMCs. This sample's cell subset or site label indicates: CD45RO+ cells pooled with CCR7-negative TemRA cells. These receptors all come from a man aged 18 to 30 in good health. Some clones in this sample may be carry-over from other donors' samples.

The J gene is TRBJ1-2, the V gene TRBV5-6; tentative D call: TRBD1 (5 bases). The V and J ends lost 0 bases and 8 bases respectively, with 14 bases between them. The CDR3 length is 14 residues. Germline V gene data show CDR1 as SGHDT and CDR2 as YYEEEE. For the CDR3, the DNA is TGTGCCAGCAGCTTGGGGGCAGGGCCCATGGGCTACACCTTC. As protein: CASSLGAGPMGYTF.

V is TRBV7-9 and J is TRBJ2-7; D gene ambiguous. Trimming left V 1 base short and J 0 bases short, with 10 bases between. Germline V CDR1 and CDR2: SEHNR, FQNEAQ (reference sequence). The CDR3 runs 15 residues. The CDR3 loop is CASSLEVTSSYEQYF. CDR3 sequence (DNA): TGTGCCAGCAGCTTAGAAGTGACGAGCTCCTACGAGCAGTACTTC.

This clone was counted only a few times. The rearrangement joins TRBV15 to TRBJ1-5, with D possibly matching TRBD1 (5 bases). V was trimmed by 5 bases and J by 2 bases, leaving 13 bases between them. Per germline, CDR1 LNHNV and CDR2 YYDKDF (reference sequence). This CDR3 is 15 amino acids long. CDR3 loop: CATSQGGRGNQPQHF. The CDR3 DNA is TGTGCCACCAGCCAGGGTGGCAGGGGCAATCAGCCCCAGCATTTT.

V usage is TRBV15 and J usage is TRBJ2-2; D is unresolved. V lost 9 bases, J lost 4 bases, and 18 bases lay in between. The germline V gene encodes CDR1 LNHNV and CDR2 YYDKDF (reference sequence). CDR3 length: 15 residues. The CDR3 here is CATQRLDLSTGELFF. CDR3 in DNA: TGTGCCACTCAGAGGCTAGACCTTTCCACCGGGGAGCTGTTTTTT.

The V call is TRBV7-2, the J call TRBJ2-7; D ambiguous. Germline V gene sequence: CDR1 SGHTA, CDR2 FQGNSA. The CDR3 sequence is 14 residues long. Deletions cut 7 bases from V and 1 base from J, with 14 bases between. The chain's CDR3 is CASTWGAGSYEQYF. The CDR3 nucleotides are TGTGCCAGCACTTGGGGTGCTGGGTCCTACGAGCAGTACTTC.

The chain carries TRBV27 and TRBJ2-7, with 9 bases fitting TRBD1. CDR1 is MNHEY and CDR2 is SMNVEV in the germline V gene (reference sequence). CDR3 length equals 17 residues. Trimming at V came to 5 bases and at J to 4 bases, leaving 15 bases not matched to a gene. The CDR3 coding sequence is TGTGCCAGCAGTCGGGCTACAGGGGGCAGGCTTGGGTACGAGCAGTACTTC. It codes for CASSRATGGRLGYEQYF.

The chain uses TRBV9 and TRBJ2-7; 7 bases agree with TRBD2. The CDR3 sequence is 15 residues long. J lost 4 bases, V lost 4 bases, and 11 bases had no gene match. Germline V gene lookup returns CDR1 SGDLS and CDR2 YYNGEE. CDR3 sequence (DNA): TGTGCCAGCAGCCCCGGGGGAGGGTTCCTATACGAGCAGTACTTC. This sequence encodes CASSPGGGFLYEQYF. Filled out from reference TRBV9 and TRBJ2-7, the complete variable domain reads DSGVTQTPKHLITATGQRVTLRCSPRSGDLSVYWYQQSLDQGLQFLIQYYNGEERAKGNILERFSAQQFPDLHSELNLSSLELGDSALYFCASSPGGGFLYEQYFGPGTRLTVT.

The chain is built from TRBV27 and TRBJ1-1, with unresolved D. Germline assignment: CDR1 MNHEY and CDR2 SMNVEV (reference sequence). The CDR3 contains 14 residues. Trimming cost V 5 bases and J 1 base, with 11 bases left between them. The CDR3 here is CASSLSYPNTEAFF. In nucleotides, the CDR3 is TGTGCCAGCAGTCTTTCTTATCCGAACACTGAAGCTTTCTTT.

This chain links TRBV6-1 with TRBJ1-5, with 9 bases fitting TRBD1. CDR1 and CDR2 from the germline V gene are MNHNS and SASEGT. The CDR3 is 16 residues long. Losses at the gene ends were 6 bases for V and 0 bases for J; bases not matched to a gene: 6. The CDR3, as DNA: TGTGCCAGCAGAGAAACAGGGGGCAGTAGCAATCAGCCCCAGCATTTT. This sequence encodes CASRETGGSSNQPQHF.

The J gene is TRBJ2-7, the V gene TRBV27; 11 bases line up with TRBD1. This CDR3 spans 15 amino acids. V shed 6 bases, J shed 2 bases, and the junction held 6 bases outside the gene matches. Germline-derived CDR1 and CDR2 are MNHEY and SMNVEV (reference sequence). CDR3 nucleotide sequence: TGTGCCAGCAGCTGGACAGGGGGCACCCCCTACGAGCAGTACTTC. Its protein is CASSWTGGTPYEQYF.

CDR3 DNA sequence: TGTGCCAGCAGCTCCACGGGACAGGGGGCGTTCGAAAAACTGTTTTTT. Residues: CASSSTGQGAFEKLFF. This chain joins TRBV7-9 and TRBJ1-4; 12 bases align to TRBD1. The V segment lost 4 bases and the J segment 8 bases; nucleotides outside the gene matches: 8. The germline CDR1 and CDR2 sequences are SEHNR and FQNEAQ (reference sequence). The CDR3 extends over 16 amino acids.

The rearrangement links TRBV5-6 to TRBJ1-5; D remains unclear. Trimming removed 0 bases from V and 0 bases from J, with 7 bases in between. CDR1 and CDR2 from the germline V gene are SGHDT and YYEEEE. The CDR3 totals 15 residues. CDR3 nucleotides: TGTGCCAGCAGCTTGGCCAGTTATAGCAATCAGCCCCAGCATTTT. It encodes CASSLASYSNQPQHF.

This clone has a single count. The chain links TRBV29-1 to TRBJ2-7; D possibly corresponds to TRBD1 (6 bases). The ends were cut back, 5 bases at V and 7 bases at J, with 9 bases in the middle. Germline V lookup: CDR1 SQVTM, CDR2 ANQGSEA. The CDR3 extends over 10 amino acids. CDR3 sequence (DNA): TGCAGCGTTTCAACAGGGGAGCAGTACTTC. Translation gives CSVSTGEQYF.

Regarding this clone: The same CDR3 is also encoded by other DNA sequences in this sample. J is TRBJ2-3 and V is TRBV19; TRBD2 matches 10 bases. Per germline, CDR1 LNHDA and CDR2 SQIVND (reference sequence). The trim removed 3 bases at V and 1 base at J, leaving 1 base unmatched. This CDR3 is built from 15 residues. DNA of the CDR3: TGTGCCAGTAGTATCGGGACTAGCGGCACAGATACGCAGTATTTT. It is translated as CASSIGTSGTDTQYF.

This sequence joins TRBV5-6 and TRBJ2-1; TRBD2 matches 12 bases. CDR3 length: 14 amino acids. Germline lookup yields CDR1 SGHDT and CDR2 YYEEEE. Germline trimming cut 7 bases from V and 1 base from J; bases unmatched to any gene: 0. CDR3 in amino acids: CASGTSGSYNEQFF. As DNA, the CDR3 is TGTGCCAGCGGGACTAGCGGGTCCTACAATGAGCAGTTCTTC.

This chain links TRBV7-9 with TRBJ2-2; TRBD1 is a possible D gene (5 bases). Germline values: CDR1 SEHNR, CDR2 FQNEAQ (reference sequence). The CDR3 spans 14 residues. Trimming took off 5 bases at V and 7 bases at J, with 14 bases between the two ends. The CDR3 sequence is CASSTFREIGELFF. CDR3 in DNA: TGTGCCAGCAGCACGTTCAGGGAAATCGGGGAGCTGTTTTTT. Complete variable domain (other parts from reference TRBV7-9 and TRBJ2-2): DTGVSQNPRHKITKRGQNVTFRCDPISEHNRLYWYRQTLGQGPEFLTYFQNEAQLEKSRLLSDRFSAERPKGSFSTLEIQRTEQGDSAMYLCASSTFREIGELFFGEGSRLTVL.

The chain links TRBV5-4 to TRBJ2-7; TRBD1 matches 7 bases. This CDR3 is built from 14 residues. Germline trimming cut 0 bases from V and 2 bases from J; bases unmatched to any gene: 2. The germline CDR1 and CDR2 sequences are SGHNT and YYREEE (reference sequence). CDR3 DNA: TGTGCCAGCAGCTTGGGGGGACAGACCTACGAGCAGTACTTC. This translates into CASSLGGQTYEQYF.

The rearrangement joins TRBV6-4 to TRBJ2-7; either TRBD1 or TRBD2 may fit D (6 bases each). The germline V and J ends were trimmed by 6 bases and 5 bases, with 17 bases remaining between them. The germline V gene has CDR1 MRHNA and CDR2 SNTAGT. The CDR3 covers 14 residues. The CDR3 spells CASSPGAGYHEQYF. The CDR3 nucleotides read TGTGCCAGCAGCCCGGGGGCGGGCTACCACGAGCAGTACTTC.

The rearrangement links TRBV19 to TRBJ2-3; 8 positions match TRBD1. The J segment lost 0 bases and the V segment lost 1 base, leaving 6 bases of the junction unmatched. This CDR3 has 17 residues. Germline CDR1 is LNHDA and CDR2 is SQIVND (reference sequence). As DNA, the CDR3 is TGTGCCAGTAGTATAGGGACAGGGCTTAGTAGCACAGATACGCAGTATTTT. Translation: CASSIGTGLSSTDTQYF.

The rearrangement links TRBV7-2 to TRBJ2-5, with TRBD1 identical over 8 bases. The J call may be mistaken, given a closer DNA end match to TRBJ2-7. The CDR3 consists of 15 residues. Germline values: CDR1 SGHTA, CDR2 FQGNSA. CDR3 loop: CASSLDWTGRYEQYF. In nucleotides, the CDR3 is TGTGCCAGCAGCCTAGACTGGACAGGGCGCTACGAGCAGTACTTC.

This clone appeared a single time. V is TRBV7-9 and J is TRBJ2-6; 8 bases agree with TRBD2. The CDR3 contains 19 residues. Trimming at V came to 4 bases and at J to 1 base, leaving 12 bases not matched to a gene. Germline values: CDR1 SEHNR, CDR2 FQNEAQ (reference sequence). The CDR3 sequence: CASSSAGTRSESGANVLTF. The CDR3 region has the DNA TGTGCCAGCAGCTCAGCCGGGACTAGAAGCGAGTCTGGGGCCAACGTCCTGACTTTC.

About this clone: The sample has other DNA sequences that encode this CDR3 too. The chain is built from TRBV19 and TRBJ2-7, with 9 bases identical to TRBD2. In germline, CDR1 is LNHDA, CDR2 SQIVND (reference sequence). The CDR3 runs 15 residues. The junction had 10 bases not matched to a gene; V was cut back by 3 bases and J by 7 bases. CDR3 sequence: CASSIGAGGPGEQYF. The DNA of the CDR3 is TGTGCCAGTAGTATCGGCGCGGGAGGGCCGGGAGAGCAGTACTTC.